These T cell receptor beta chains were read from a single sample in a study of blood T cell repertoires in COVID-19. Produced via immunoSEQ multiplex PCR; TCRdb's table is partial and in-frame only. Of tens of thousands of clones in the sample, approximately 80% were seen once. The material sequenced was peripheral blood. The receptors here all came from a man aged 80 or over with acute or convalescent COVID-19. Both conserved end residues are part of each CDR3. The D gene is left open where the match is weak. Size tells how often a clone was seen (once, few, many) or the class of an expanded clone, and some rows leave it out.

clone_size | cdr3_length | d_call | j_call | v_call | cdr3_nt | cdr3_aa
once | 12 | TRBD1 | TRBJ1-2 | TRBV9 | TGTGCCAGCACCCGGGACAGGGGTGGCTACACCTTC | CASTRDRGGYTF
. | 15 | . | TRBJ2-6 | TRBV7-9 | TGTGCCAGCAGCTTAACGGGGTCTGGGGCCAACGTCCTGACTTTC | CASSLTGSGANVLTF
. | 13 | . | TRBJ1-3 | TRBV12-3/TRBV12-4 | TGTGCCAGCAGTTTAGATAGAGGAAACACCATATATTTT | CASSLDRGNTIYF
. | 13 | TRBD1 | TRBJ1-2 | TRBV7-9 | TGTGCCAGCAGCTCCACCTCATCAGGGGGGTGCACCTTC | CASSSTSSGGCTF
. | 14 | . | TRBJ2-7 | TRBV2 | TGTGCCAGCAGTGAAGCTGCGGGGATCTACGAGCAGTACTTC | CASSEAAGIYEQYF
. | 14 | . | TRBJ2-3 | TRBV7-2 | TGTGCCAGCAGCGCGCCGGACTATACAGATACGCAGTATTTT | CASSAPDYTDTQYF
. | 14 | TRBD1 | TRBJ1-2 | TRBV5-1 | TGCGCCAGCAGCTTGAAGGACAGGGGGTATGGCTACACCTTC | CASSLKDRGYGYTF
. | 16 | TRBD1 | TRBJ2-1 | TRBV5-1 | TGCGCCAGCAGCTTGGATCTGGGACAGGGGGCGGGTGAGCAGTTCTTC | CASSLDLGQGAGEQFF
few | 21 | TRBD1 | TRBJ1-6 | TRBV24-1 | TGTGCCACCAGTGATTTGCAATTAAGGGGGCAGTTGAGCTCCTATAATTCACCCCTCCACTTT | CATSDLQLRGQLSSYNSPLHF
. | 17 | TRBD1 | TRBJ2-2 | TRBV7-6 | TGTGCCAGCAGCCCTCGAGACAGGGGGGCACTTTCCGGGGAGCTGTTTTTT | CASSPRDRGALSGELFF
few | 16 | TRBD1 | TRBJ1-5 | TRBV7-6 | TGTGCCAGCAGCTCGAACAGGGGTGATAGCAATCAGCCCCAGCATTTT | CASSSNRGDSNQPQHF
. | 14 | . | TRBJ2-3 | TRBV2 | TGTGCCAGCAGGGCAGACAGCAACACAGATACGCAGTATTTT | CASRADSNTDTQYF
. | 14 | TRBD1 | TRBJ2-3 | TRBV27 | TGTGCCCTCTTGGGGACAGGGTTCACAGATACGCAGTATTTT | CALLGTGFTDTQYF
many | 14 | . | TRBJ1-2 | TRBV19 | TGTGCCAGTAGTATAAACTCTGGTGTCTATGGCTACACCTTC | CASSINSGVYGYTF
. | 14 | TRBD1 | TRBJ2-7 | TRBV18 | TGTGCCAGCTCACCAGTGACAGGGGAATACGAGCAGTACTTC | CASSPVTGEYEQYF
. | 14 | TRBD1 | TRBJ2-2 | TRBV5-1 | TGCGCCAGCAGCCAGGACAGGGAGACCGGGGAGCTGTTTTTT | CASSQDRETGELFF
. | 12 | TRBD1 | TRBJ1-1 | TRBV29-1 | TGCAGCGTTGGGACAGGGAGGACTGAAGCTTTCTTT | CSVGTGRTEAFF
. | 14 | . | TRBJ2-3 | TRBV7-3 | TGTGCCAGCAGCAGCTCCTCTAGCACAGATACGCAGTATTTT | CASSSSSSTDTQYF
. | 15 | TRBD1 | TRBJ2-7 | TRBV7-2 | TGTGCCAGCAGCTTAGACCAGGGGGTAACGTACGAGCAGTACTTC | CASSLDQGVTYEQYF
few | 13 | . | TRBJ2-5 | TRBV11-1 | TGTGCCAGCAGCCGCGGGATTGGAGAGACCCAGTACTTC | CASSRGIGETQYF
. | 13 | . | TRBJ2-5 | TRBV12-3/TRBV12-4 | TGTGCCAGCAGTGGGACATACCAAGAGACCCAGTACTTC | CASSGTYQETQYF
. | 14 | . | TRBJ1-1 | TRBV21-1 | TGTGCCAGCAGCAGCCCCACAGGGTACACTGAAGCTTTCTTT | CASSSPTGYTEAFF
. | 13 | . | TRBJ1-5 | TRBV19 | TGTGCCAGTAGTTTCCGGGACTCTCTCACCCAGCATTTT | CASSFRDSLTQHF
. | 17 | TRBD1 | TRBJ1-2 | TRBV9 | TGTGCCAGCAGCCTCCGGGACAGACATGATTCTAACTATGGCTACACCTTC | CASSLRDRHDSNYGYTF
. | 15 | TRBD2 | TRBJ2-2 | TRBV7-3 | TGTGCCAGCAGCTTAGGCGGGGGAGGGGCCGGGGAGCTGTTTTTT | CASSLGGGGAGELFF
. | 14 | TRBD1 | TRBJ1-2 | TRBV5-1 | TGCGCCAGCAGCTTAACAGGGGAGGACTATGGCTACACCTTC | CASSLTGEDYGYTF
. | 15 | TRBD1 | TRBJ2-5 | TRBV5-1 | TGCGCCAGCAGTAGAGTGACAGGGGGCGCGGAGACCCAGTACTTC | CASSRVTGGAETQYF
. | 15 | . | TRBJ1-1 | TRBV7-2 | TGTGCCAGCAGCTTAGTAGTGTTTGGGAACACTGAAGCTTTCTTT | CASSLVVFGNTEAFF
. | 19 | . | TRBJ1-3 | TRBV7-3 | TGTGCCAGCAGCCCATTCCCCCCCGCCCAGGGATTTTTCGGAAACACCATATATTTT | CASSPFPPAQGFFGNTIYF
. | 18 | TRBD2 | TRBJ2-3 | TRBV12-5 | TGTGCTAGTGGTTTGACCGGACTAGCGGGGGGTAGCACAGATACGCAGTATTTT | CASGLTGLAGGSTDTQYF
. | 13 | . | TRBJ1-2 | TRBV3-1/TRBV3-2 | TGTGCCAGCAGCCGAGGGAGCTACTATGGCTACACCTTC | CASSRGSYYGYTF
. | 16 | . | TRBJ2-7 | TRBV27 | TGTGCCAGCAGTAGCCTATCTCGGGACACCTCCTACGAGCAGTACTTC | CASSSLSRDTSYEQYF
. | 17 | . | TRBJ1-5 | TRBV19 | TGTGCCAGTAGTATAGATCATCGGTTTTATAGCAATCAGCCCCAGCATTTT | CASSIDHRFYSNQPQHF
. | 14 | . | TRBJ1-1 | TRBV2 | TGTGCCAGCAGTTTGACAGGTCAAGGAACTGAAGCTTTCTTT | CASSLTGQGTEAFF
. | 14 | . | TRBJ1-1 | TRBV5-1 | TGCGCCAGCAGCTTGCCCCAGGTAAACACTGAAGCTTTCTTT | CASSLPQVNTEAFF
. | 16 | . | TRBJ1-3 | TRBV20-1 | TGCAGTGCTAGTTCAGGCTTGCGTGTCTCTGGAAACACCATATATTTT | CSASSGLRVSGNTIYF
. | 16 | . | TRBJ2-3 | TRBV11-2 | TGTGCCAGCAGCTCAAATCTAATTCAGGCGGAGGGTACGCAGTATTTT | CASSSNLIQAEGTQYF
. | 15 | TRBD1 | TRBJ2-7 | TRBV18 | TGTGCCAGCTCACCACGCGCGACAGGGGGAAACGAGCAGTACTTC | CASSPRATGGNEQYF
. | 14 | TRBD1 | TRBJ1-1 | TRBV19 | TGTGCCAGTAGTAAAGGACAGGGAGGAACTGAAGCTTTCTTT | CASSKGQGGTEAFF
. | 14 | . | TRBJ1-4 | TRBV6-5 | TGTGCCAGCAGTTACTCTGGGAGGATTGAAAAACTGTTTTTT | CASSYSGRIEKLFF
few | 14 | TRBD1 | TRBJ2-7 | TRBV29-1 | TGCAGCGTCCGAACGACAGGGGCGGCCTACGAGCAGTACTTC | CSVRTTGAAYEQYF
once | 16 | . | TRBJ1-4 | TRBV4-2 | TGTGCCAGCAGCCAAGGTTCCGGGACAAGTAATGAAAAACTGTTTTTT | CASSQGSGTSNEKLFF
. | 13 | TRBD1 | TRBJ1-3 | TRBV6-5 | TGTGCCAGCATGAGGGGGCCTGGAAACACCATATATTTT | CASMRGPGNTIYF
. | 14 | TRBD1 | TRBJ1-1 | TRBV24-1 | TGTGCCACCAGTGGACTGTGGACAGGCCCAGTGGCTTTCTTT | CATSGLWTGPVAFF
. | 14 | . | TRBJ1-1 | TRBV9 | TGTGCCAGCAGCGTAGGGCAGATGAACACTGAAGCTTTCTTT | CASSVGQMNTEAFF
. | 16 | . | TRBJ2-3 | TRBV5-1 | TGCGCCAGCAGCTTGGGGTCCAGCGGAAGCACAGATACGCAGTATTTT | CASSLGSSGSTDTQYF
. | 15 | TRBD2 | TRBJ2-7 | TRBV7-2 | TGTGCCAGCCGCCGGACTAGCGGGGGGTCCTACGAGCAGTACTTC | CASRRTSGGSYEQYF
. | 15 | TRBD2 | TRBJ2-2 | TRBV7-9 | TGTGCCAGCCGACTAGCGGGGATGAACACCGGGGAGCTGTTTTTT | CASRLAGMNTGELFF
few | 13 | TRBD1 | TRBJ2-7 | TRBV2 | TGTGCCAGCCACAAAGGCAGGGGGCGGGAGCAGTACTTC | CASHKGRGREQYF
. | 14 | TRBD1 | TRBJ1-4 | TRBV5-4 | TGTGCCAGCAGCGGGGGGACAGGGGATGAAAAACTGTTTTTT | CASSGGTGDEKLFF
few | 15 | TRBD2 | TRBJ2-7 | TRBV10-3 | TGTGCCATCAGTCTGACTAGCGGGAGCCCCTACGAGCAGTACTTC | CAISLTSGSPYEQYF
. | 15 | . | TRBJ2-7 | TRBV5-1 | TGCGCCAGCAGCTTGGGAGGCTCCGTTGCCTACGAGCAGTACTTC | CASSLGGSVAYEQYF
. | 17 | . | TRBJ2-1 | TRBV7-8 | TGTGCCAGCAGCTTAGCGCTAGGCGGGGCCTCCTACAATGAGCAGTTCTTC | CASSLALGGASYNEQFF
. | 11 | . | TRBJ2-7 | TRBV7-8 | TGTGCCAGCAGCCTGAGGGACGAGCAGTACTTC | CASSLRDEQYF
. | 15 | TRBD1 | TRBJ1-2 | TRBV6-1 | TGTGCCAGCAGTGACAAGACAGGGGGAAACTATGGCTACACCTTC | CASSDKTGGNYGYTF
once | 15 | TRBD1 | TRBJ2-3 | TRBV5-4 | TGTGCCAGCAGCTTCCGGGACAGGGGGGCAGATACGCAGTATTTT | CASSFRDRGADTQYF
few | 16 | . | TRBJ2-4 | TRBV5-4 | TGTGCCAGCAGCTTTTGGACAAACGGGGCCAAAAACATTCAGTACTTC | CASSFWTNGAKNIQYF
. | 15 | TRBD1 | TRBJ1-4 | TRBV18 | TGTGCCAGCTCACCACCCCGGACAGGGGGCGAAAAACTGTTTTTT | CASSPPRTGGEKLFF
. | 15 | . | TRBJ2-7 | TRBV5-1 | TGCGCCAGCAGCTTGATAACAGGGAATCCCTACGAGCAGTACTTC | CASSLITGNPYEQYF
. | 12 | . | TRBJ1-1 | TRBV29-1 | TGCAGCGCCTGGGAGAGAGTCACTGAAGCTTTCTTT | CSAWERVTEAFF